This T cell receptor beta chain was identified during a study of Ad26.COV2.S vaccination and SARS-CoV-2 variants. The trim removed 0 bases at V and 5 bases at J, leaving 3 bases unmatched. This CDR3 is built from 15 residues. CDR1 and CDR2 (germline): LGHNA, YSLEER. Study conclusions and caveats: Greater spike-specific TCR breadth was seen in vaccine recipients than in placebo recipients.

Here immunoSEQ multiplex PCR was the method, and the copy in TCRdb shows in-frame clones only, minus some. This table has around 250,000 clones, about 89% appearing once. Turning to this clone: Antigen specificity is unknown.

Treatment indicated: some 20 received Ad26.COV2.S at low or high dose, single or two shots; about 5 received placebo; per-sample allocation not given. Day 63 after the first vaccine or placebo injection was the time point for sampling. A Boston adult aged 18-55 years was the donor. The starting material was peripheral blood, obtained in a trial of Ad26.COV2.S vaccine versus placebo. The rearrangement uses TRBV4-3 and TRBJ1-5; TRBD1 matches at 8 bases. The sequence was collected from a person between 18 and 60 years old who received the Ad26.COV2.S COVID-19 vaccine or a placebo. Written as DNA, the CDR3 is TGCGCCAGCAGCCAAGATGCGACAGGGGATCAGCCCCAGCATTTT. Residues: CASSQDATGDQPQHF.